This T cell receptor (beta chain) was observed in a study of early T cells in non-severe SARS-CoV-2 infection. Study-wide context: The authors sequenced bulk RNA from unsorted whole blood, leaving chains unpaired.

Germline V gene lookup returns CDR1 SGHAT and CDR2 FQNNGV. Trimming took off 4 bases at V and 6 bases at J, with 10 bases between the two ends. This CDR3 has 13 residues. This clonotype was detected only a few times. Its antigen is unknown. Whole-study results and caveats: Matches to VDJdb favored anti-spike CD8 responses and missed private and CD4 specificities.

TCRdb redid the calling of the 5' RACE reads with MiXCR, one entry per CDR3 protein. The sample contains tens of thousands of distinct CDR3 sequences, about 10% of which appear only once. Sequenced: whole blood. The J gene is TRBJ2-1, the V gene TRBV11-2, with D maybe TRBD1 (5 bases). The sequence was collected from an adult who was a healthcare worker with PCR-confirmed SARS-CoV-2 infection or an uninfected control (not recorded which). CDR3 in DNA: TGTGCCAGCAGCTCAATAGGGGCCAATGAGCAGTTCTTC. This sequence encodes CASSSIGANEQFF. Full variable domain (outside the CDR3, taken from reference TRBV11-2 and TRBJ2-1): EAGVAQSPRYKIIEKRQSVAFWCNPISGHATLYWYQQILGQGPKLLIQFQNNGVVDDSQLPKDRFSAERLKGVDSTLKIQPAKLEDSAVYLCASSSIGANEQFFGPGTRLTVL.